These 4 T cell receptor beta chains were all obtained from the same sample, sequenced in a study of CD8+CD57+ T cells in acquired aplastic anemia. Profiling of TCR beta VDJ combinations and CDR3 sequences used genomic DNA as template. TCRdb passed the reads through MiXCR, listing each CDR3 protein once. The data show 400,000 to 500,000 distinct CDR3 sequences, about two thirds seen once. The sample comprised sorted CD4+, CD8+, or CD8+CD57+ T cells (not recorded which) from PBMCs. The receptors come from a human donor in good health, serving as a control.

Notes on this clonotype: The conserved phenylalanine or tryptophan is not found at the CDR3 terminus, so this likely reflects a read error. No DNA is shown, since the ends of the CDR3 on it are uncertain; the CDR3 is the one TCRdb lists. V and J are TRBV2 and TRBJ2-1. From germline, CDR1 is SNHLY and CDR2 FYNNEI. The CDR3 length is 13 residues, termini included. Here the CDR3 reads CATSTVYYNQQFG.

The chain has TRBV5-5 and TRBJ1-5; D is uncertain. V gave up 6 bases and J gave up 3 bases, with 10 bases separating them. There are 13 residues in the CDR3. The germline V gene encodes CDR1 SGHKS and CDR2 YYEKEE (reference sequence). In nucleotides, the CDR3 is TGTGCCAGCACCATGAACCTCAATCAGCCCCAGCATTTT. This encodes CASTMNLNQPQHF. Using reference TRBV5-5 and TRBJ1-5 for the parts outside the CDR3, the full variable domain is DAGVTQSPTHLIKTRGQQVTLRCSPISGHKSVSWYQQVLGQGPQFIFQYYEKEERGRGNFPDRFSARQFPNYSSELNVNALLLGDSALYLCASTMNLNQPQHFGDGTRLSIL.

V usage is TRBV29-1 and J usage is TRBJ2-5; 9 bases map to TRBD2. This CDR3 comprises 13 residues. Germline values: CDR1 SQVTM, CDR2 ANQGSEA. The V gene end was trimmed by 2 bases and the J gene end by 2 bases; junction bases not matched to a gene: 0. As DNA, the CDR3 is TGCAGCGTTGAACTAGCGGGGCAAGAGACCCAGTACTTC. This codes for CSVELAGQETQYF.

The CDR3 nucleotides are TGCGCCAGCAGCTTGGCTCTGGTTTCCTATGGCTACACCTTC. Translated, it gives CASSLALVSYGYTF. The chain combines TRBV5-1 with TRBJ1-2; D call uncertain. Trimming shortened V by 0 bases and J by 4 bases, and 10 bases separated the two germline ends. Germline V gene sequence: CDR1 SGHRS, CDR2 YFSETQ. There are 14 residues in the CDR3.